What follows are 6 T cell receptor beta chains derived from one specimen sequenced in a study of molecular identifiers for immune sequencing clone quantification. TCRdb fed the PCR reads into MiXCR, producing one record per CDR3 protein. There are approximately 630,000 distinct CDR3 sequences in the sample; about 25% occur only once, and about 0.81% lies in the top ten. Sequencing was performed on naive CD8+ T cells from blood, with Jurkat cell RNA spiked in. Subset noted: FACS-sorted CD8+CD4-CCR7+CD45RA+ naive T cells. The receptors originated from a human donor in good health. Some libraries in this study had Jurkat cell RNA spiked in.

The V and J genes are TRBV12-3 or TRBV12-4 and TRBJ2-1; D unclear. The ends were cut back, 4 bases at V and 8 bases at J, with 15 bases in the middle. This CDR3 contains 14 residues. This CDR3 is CASSSMPTGDEQFF. CDR3 DNA sequence: TGTGCCAGCAGTTCTATGCCGACCGGAGATGAGCAGTTCTTC.

This clonotype was picked up many times. The chain uses TRBV7-8 and TRBJ1-1; 8 bases are a match to TRBD1. Trimming at V came to 0 bases and at J to 0 bases, leaving 12 bases not matched to a gene. The CDR3 has 19 amino acids. Germline CDR1 SGHVS, CDR2 FQNEAQ. The CDR3 nucleotides read TGTGCCAGCAGCTTAGCCCCTCCGTGGCAGGGGGCTCTGAACACTGAAGCTTTCTTT. Its protein is CASSLAPPWQGALNTEAFF.

This clonotype came up a few times. This chain connects TRBV3-1 to TRBJ2-7, with D perhaps TRBD2 (5 bases). V lost 1 base and J 4 bases, leaving 11 bases between the germline ends. Germline CDR1 reads LGHDT; CDR2 reads YNNKEL (reference sequence). The CDR3 consists of 14 residues. This chain's CDR3 is CASSQAGFGYEQYF. The CDR3 DNA reads as TGTGCCAGCAGCCAAGCGGGGTTCGGGTACGAGCAGTACTTC.

This clonotype was seen many times. This rearrangement joins TRBV5-1 to TRBJ2-3; D may be TRBD1 or TRBD2 (6 bases each). Looked up from germline, CDR1 is SGHRS and CDR2 is YFSETQ. The CDR3 is 18 amino acids. V dropped 2 bases and J dropped 1 base, with 20 bases sitting between them. The CDR3 sequence: CASSFSPGGGVGTDTQYF. The CDR3 DNA follows: TGCGCCAGCAGCTTCTCCCCCGGGGGCGGGGTCGGCACAGATACGCAGTATTTT.

The CDR3 region is CATSRDSSSGSYEQYF. In DNA, the CDR3 is TGTGCCACCAGCAGAGATAGTTCTAGCGGGAGCTACGAGCAGTACTTC. This chain uses TRBV15 with TRBJ2-7; 10 bases agree with TRBD2. V lost 0 bases to trimming and J lost 3 bases; unmatched junction nucleotides: 5. The CDR3 runs 16 residues. Germline lookup yields CDR1 LNHNV and CDR2 YYDKDF (reference sequence).

This clonotype was detected once. J is TRBJ1-1 and V is TRBV19; no reliable D call. Germline CDR1 reads LNHDA; CDR2 reads SQIVND (reference sequence). CDR3 length equals 13 residues. Trimming shortened V by 7 bases and J by 5 bases, and 14 bases separated the two germline ends. The CDR3 loop is CASTPGRRTEAFF. For the CDR3, the DNA is TGTGCCAGTACTCCGGGGAGGAGAACTGAAGCTTTCTTT. The complete variable domain, with remaining parts taken from reference TRBV19 and TRBJ1-1, reads DGGITQSPKYLFRKEGQNVTLSCEQNLNHDAMYWYRQDPGQGLRLIYYSQIVNDFQKGDIAEGYSVSREKKESFPLTVTSAQKNPTAFYLCASTPGRRTEAFFGQGTRLTVV.